The 24 T cell receptor beta chains in this list originate from one sample, sequenced in a study of OX40 agonist ivuxolimab in advanced cancers. Data came from immunoSEQ multiplex PCR; TCRdb stores just in-frame clones and leaves some out. Here the sample spans 50,000 or so clones, less than 90% being singletons. The sample was CD4+ or CD8+ T cells sorted from blood, taken in a trial of the OX40 agonist ivuxolimab. These receptors were taken from an adult with an advanced solid tumor such as melanoma, head and neck, liver or kidney cancer.

The genes are TRBV2 and TRBJ1-4; TRBD1 aligns across 7 bases. The CDR3 extends over 14 amino acids. Germline assignment: CDR1 SNHLY and CDR2 FYNNEI. Trimming at V came to 7 bases and at J to 5 bases, leaving 7 bases not matched to a gene. CDR3 sequence: CASKDRAQNEKLFF. The CDR3 DNA follows: TGTGCCAGCAAAGACAGGGCACAGAATGAAAAACTGTTTTTT.

V is TRBV6-5 and J is TRBJ1-5; 8 bases agree with TRBD1. CDR3 length: 14 amino acids. Germline trimming cut 2 bases from V and 6 bases from J; bases unmatched to any gene: 3. The germline gives CDR1 MNHEY, CDR2 SVGAGI. The CDR3 is CASSYSRGLQPQHF. The CDR3 DNA follows: TGTGCCAGCAGTTACAGCAGGGGGCTTCAGCCCCAGCATTTT.

This clone showed up just once. The rearrangement uses TRBV10-1 and TRBJ2-3, with D perhaps being TRBD1 or TRBD2 (6 bases each). The CDR3 covers 14 residues. Germline V CDR1 and CDR2: WNHNN, SYGVQD (reference sequence). V was pared by 4 bases and J by 4 bases, with 12 bases between. CDR3 residues: CASSVERGADTQYF. DNA of the CDR3: TGCGCCAGCAGTGTGGAAAGGGGGGCAGATACGCAGTATTTT.

The chain couples TRBV7-2 to TRBJ2-1; 11 bases match TRBD2. Germline-derived CDR1 and CDR2 are SGHTA and FQGNSA. The CDR3 totals 17 residues. Trimming took 1 base from V and 6 from J; bases not matched to a gene: 8. The CDR3 DNA sequence: TGTGCCAGCAGCTTAGTAGGTCTAGCGGGGGGAGGCAATGAGCAGTTCTTC. Translation gives CASSLVGLAGGGNEQFF.

V usage is TRBV27 and J usage is TRBJ2-5; 10 bases align to TRBD1. The V gene end was trimmed by 5 bases and the J gene end by 2 bases; junction bases not matched to a gene: 14. The germline CDR1 and CDR2 sequences are MNHEY and SMNVEV (reference sequence). The CDR3 extends over 18 amino acids. The CDR3 here is CASSTIPGGTGVQETQYF. DNA of the CDR3: TGTGCCAGCAGTACTATTCCGGGGGGGACAGGGGTGCAAGAGACCCAGTACTTC.

This clone occurred once. The V gene is TRBV10-3, the J gene TRBJ2-1; 7 nucleotides agree with TRBD1. This CDR3 comprises 14 residues. After removal of 4 bases from V and 5 bases from J, the junction contained 5 bases not matched to a gene. Germline-derived CDR1 and CDR2 are ENHRY and SYGVKD. The CDR3 spells CAISGGGLNNEQFF. DNA for the CDR3: TGTGCCATCAGTGGAGGGGGCCTGAACAATGAGCAGTTCTTC.

The V and J genes are TRBV30 and TRBJ2-3, with TRBD2 matching over 12 bases. This CDR3 spans 16 amino acids. Germline V gene lookup returns CDR1 GTSNPN and CDR2 SVGIG (reference sequence). The V and J ends lost 1 base and 3 bases, in that order; junction bases with no gene match: 5. CDR3 nucleotides: TGTGCCTGGAGTGCCACGGGACTAGCGGGTACAGATACGCAGTATTTT. Translating gives CAWSATGLAGTDTQYF.

The count of this clone is one. V gene TRBV9 combines with J gene TRBJ2-2; the D call may be TRBD1 or TRBD2 (6 bases each). V dropped 3 bases and J dropped 6 bases, with 15 bases sitting between them. CDR3 length: 15 amino acids. CDR1 is SGDLS, CDR2 YYNGEE, per germline. The CDR3: CASSGGASHAGELFF. The CDR3 DNA sequence: TGTGCCAGCAGCGGGGGGGCTTCCCATGCCGGGGAGCTGTTTTTT.

The gene calls are TRBV14 and TRBJ1-2; D unclear. Germline V lookup: CDR1 SGHDN, CDR2 FVKESK. Trimming removed 0 bases at V and 8 bases at J, with 16 bases between. The CDR3 contains 15 residues. DNA of the CDR3: TGTGCCAGCAGCCAAGATCTTGCCGGCCGCTTGGGCTACACCTTC. It encodes CASSQDLAGRLGYTF.

Only a few counts were recorded for this clone. This sequence joins TRBV28 and TRBJ1-5, with D perhaps matching TRBD1 (5 bases). V dropped 5 bases and J dropped 7 bases, with 15 bases sitting between them. CDR3 size: 14 residues. The germline V gene has CDR1 MDHEN and CDR2 SYDVKM. CDR3 DNA: TGTGCCAGCAGTCCGTCCCTTCGACAGCAGCCCCAGCATTTT. This translates into CASSPSLRQQPQHF.

This clone came up a few times. The chain is built from TRBV10-3 and TRBJ2-7; 7 bases fit TRBD1. Germline lookup yields CDR1 ENHRY and CDR2 SYGVKD. The trim removed 8 bases at V and 5 bases at J, leaving 9 bases unmatched. The CDR3 spans 13 residues. The CDR3 DNA follows: TGTGCCATCGGGACAGATGTCCTGCACGAGCAGTACTTC. Its translation: CAIGTDVLHEQYF.

CDR3 DNA sequence: TGTGCCAGCAGCTTAGGTGTCGGGTACGAGCAGTACTTC. This translates into CASSLGVGYEQYF. The chain uses TRBV7-2 and TRBJ2-7, with D unclear. The CDR3 covers 13 residues. V was cut by 1 base and J by 4 bases, with 8 bases left in between. CDR1 and CDR2 (germline): SGHTA, FQGNSA.

This chain links TRBV4-2 with TRBJ2-5; 7 bases are a match to TRBD2. V lost 0 bases, J lost 4 bases, and 5 bases stayed unmatched. In germline, CDR1 is LGHNA, CDR2 YNFKEQ. The CDR3 length is 15 residues. CDR3 sequence: CASSQEWGRGETQYF. The CDR3 bases are TGTGCCAGCAGCCAAGAGTGGGGGAGGGGAGAGACCCAGTACTTC.

About this clone itself: At one of its ends the junction is not consistent with the germline gene, which may arise from a read error. This chain uses TRBV6-8 with TRBJ2-7; 9 bases line up with TRBD2. The CDR3 spans 16 residues. The germline V gene has CDR1 MNHGY and CDR2 SAAAGT. In DNA, the CDR3 is TGCGCCCCCCCACAGCCCCCGGGACTAGCTCGTTACGAGCAGTACTTC. Amino acid sequence: CAPPQPPGLARYEQYF.

The gene calls are TRBV9 and TRBJ1-6; no clear D. The CDR3 length is 16 residues. Per germline, CDR1 SGDLS and CDR2 YYNGEE. Deletions cut 3 bases from V and 1 base from J, with 11 bases between. This chain's CDR3 is CASSAPDGSYNSPLHF. CDR3 bases: TGTGCCAGCAGCGCACCCGATGGTTCCTATAATTCACCCCTCCACTTT. Variable domain in full (rest from reference TRBV9 and TRBJ1-6): DSGVTQTPKHLITATGQRVTLRCSPRSGDLSVYWYQQSLDQGLQFLIQYYNGEERAKGNILERFSAQQFPDLHSELNLSSLELGDSALYFCASSAPDGSYNSPLHFGNGTRLTVT.

The gene calls are TRBV5-5 and TRBJ1-2; tentative D call: TRBD1 (5 bases). This CDR3 is built from 12 residues. The V and J ends lost 5 bases and 5 bases respectively, with 10 bases between them. Germline V gives CDR1 SGHKS, CDR2 YYEKEE (reference sequence). Here the CDR3 reads CASRRAGYGYTF. In DNA, the CDR3 is TGTGCCAGCAGAAGGGCAGGGTATGGCTACACCTTC.

CDR3 sequence: CASSLEVNTEAFF. CDR3 bases: TGTGCCAGCAGCTTGGAGGTGAACACTGAAGCTTTCTTT. The chain carries TRBV5-4 and TRBJ1-1; no firm D call. Germline CDR1 and CDR2: SGHNT and YYREEE (reference sequence). The germline V and J ends were trimmed by 0 bases and 0 bases, with 3 bases remaining between them. CDR3 size: 13 residues.

The gene calls are TRBV30 and TRBJ2-7, with D maybe TRBD1 (5 bases). Germline CDR1 is GTSNPN and CDR2 is SVGIG (reference sequence). V was pared by 6 bases and J by 3 bases, with 18 bases between. The CDR3 consists of 14 residues. This CDR3 reads CACYKKGIDYEQYF. As DNA, the CDR3 is TGTGCCTGCTACAAGAAGGGGATCGACTACGAGCAGTACTTC.

V usage is TRBV7-2 and J usage is TRBJ2-7; D is possibly TRBD1 or TRBD2 (5 bases each). The V end lost 3 bases, the J end lost 2 bases, and 11 bases lay between the germline ends. CDR3 size: 14 residues. Germline-derived CDR1 and CDR2 are SGHTA and FQGNSA. The chain's CDR3 is CASSFGTPAYEQYF. The CDR3 coding sequence is TGTGCCAGCAGCTTCGGGACGCCTGCCTACGAGCAGTACTTC.

This chain links TRBV15 with TRBJ2-2, with 14 bases lining up with TRBD2. From germline, CDR1 is LNHNV and CDR2 YYDKDF (reference sequence). With 3 bases clipped from V and 5 bases from J, the junction kept 2 bases outside the gene matches. CDR3 length: 16 amino acids. The CDR3 sequence is CATSRGLAGVTGELFF. CDR3 nucleotides: TGTGCCACCAGCAGGGGACTAGCGGGAGTTACCGGGGAGCTGTTTTTT.

The chain recombines TRBV6-6 with TRBJ1-6; D gene uncertain. With 2 bases removed from V and 9 bases from J, the gap between germline ends came to 8 bases. Germline-derived CDR1 and CDR2 are MNHNY and SVGAGI (reference sequence). This CDR3 has 13 residues. The CDR3 DNA reads as TGTGCCAGCAGTTACCTCGAGAGTTCACCCCTCCACTTT. This codes for CASSYLESSPLHF.

The chain carries TRBV10-1 and TRBJ2-2, with no clear D. Germline V gene sequence: CDR1 WNHNN, CDR2 SYGVQD (reference sequence). V lost 3 bases and J lost 4, with 6 bases in between. CDR3 size: 13 residues. The CDR3 loop is CASSEVATGELFF. The DNA for the CDR3 is TGCGCCAGCAGTGAAGTGGCCACCGGGGAGCTGTTTTTT.

This chain connects TRBV6-5 to TRBJ1-2; D remains ambiguous. In germline, CDR1 is MNHEY, CDR2 SVGAGI. The CDR3 has 14 amino acids. V lost 0 bases to trimming and J lost 1 base, with 6 bases between them. The CDR3 nucleotides are TGTGCCAGCAGTTACTCGATGGGTAACTATGGCTACACCTTC. Translating gives CASSYSMGNYGYTF.

The rearrangement links TRBV11-2 to TRBJ2-5; TRBD2 agrees at 8 bases. The CDR3 sequence is 19 residues long. Germline lookup yields CDR1 SGHAT and CDR2 FQNNGV. V shed 5 bases and J 2 bases; nucleotides not matched to a gene: 19. The CDR3 nucleotides read TGTGCCAGCAGCCGACATCTCGGAGGTACGGGAGGGCCGCAAGAGACCCAGTACTTC. This sequence encodes CASSRHLGGTGGPQETQYF.